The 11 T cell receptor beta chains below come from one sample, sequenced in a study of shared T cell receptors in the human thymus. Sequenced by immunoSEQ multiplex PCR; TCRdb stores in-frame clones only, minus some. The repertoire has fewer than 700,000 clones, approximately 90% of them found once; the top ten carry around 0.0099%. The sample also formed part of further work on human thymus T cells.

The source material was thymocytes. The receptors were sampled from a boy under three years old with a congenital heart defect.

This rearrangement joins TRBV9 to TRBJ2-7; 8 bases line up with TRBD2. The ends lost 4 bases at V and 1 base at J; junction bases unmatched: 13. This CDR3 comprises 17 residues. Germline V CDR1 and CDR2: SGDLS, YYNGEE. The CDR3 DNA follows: TGTGCCAGCAGCCCCATCTCTTCTAGCGGGTTATCCTACGAGCAGTACTTC. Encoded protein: CASSPISSSGLSYEQYF.

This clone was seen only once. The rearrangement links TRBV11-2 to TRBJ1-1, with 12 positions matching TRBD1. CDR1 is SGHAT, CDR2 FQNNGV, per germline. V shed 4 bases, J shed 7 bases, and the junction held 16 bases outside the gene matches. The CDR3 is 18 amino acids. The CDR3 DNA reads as TGTGCCAGCAGCTCTGCCGGCCCATCGGGACAGGGGGCTGGTGAAGCTTTCTTT. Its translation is CASSSAGPSGQGAGEAFF. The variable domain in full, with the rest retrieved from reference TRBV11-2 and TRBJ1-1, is EAGVAQSPRYKIIEKRQSVAFWCNPISGHATLYWYQQILGQGPKLLIQFQNNGVVDDSQLPKDRFSAERLKGVDSTLKIQPAKLEDSAVYLCASSSAGPSGQGAGEAFFGQGTRLTVV.

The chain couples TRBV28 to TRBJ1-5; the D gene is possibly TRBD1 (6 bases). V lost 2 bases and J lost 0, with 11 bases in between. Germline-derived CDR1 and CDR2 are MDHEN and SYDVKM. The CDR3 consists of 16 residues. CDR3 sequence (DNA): TGTGCCAGCAGTTTAAACCGGGGACATAGCAATCAGCCCCAGCATTTT. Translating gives CASSLNRGHSNQPQHF.

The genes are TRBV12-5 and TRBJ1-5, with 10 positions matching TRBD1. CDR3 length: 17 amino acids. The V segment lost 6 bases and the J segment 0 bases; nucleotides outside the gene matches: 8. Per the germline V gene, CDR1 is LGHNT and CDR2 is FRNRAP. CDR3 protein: CASGPTGTGDSNQPQHF. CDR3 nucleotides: TGTGCTAGTGGACCGACCGGGACAGGGGATAGCAATCAGCCCCAGCATTTT.

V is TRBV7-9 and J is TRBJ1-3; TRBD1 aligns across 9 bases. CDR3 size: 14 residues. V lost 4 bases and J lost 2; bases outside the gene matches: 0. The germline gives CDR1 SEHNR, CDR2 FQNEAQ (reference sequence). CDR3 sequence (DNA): TGTGCCAGCAGCTACAGGGGGCCTGGAAACACCATATATTTT. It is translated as CASSYRGPGNTIYF.

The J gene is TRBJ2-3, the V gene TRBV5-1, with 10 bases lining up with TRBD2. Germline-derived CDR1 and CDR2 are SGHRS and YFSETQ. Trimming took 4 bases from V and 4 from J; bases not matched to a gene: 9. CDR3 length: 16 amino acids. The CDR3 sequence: CASSNLAGAAADTQYF. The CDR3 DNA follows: TGCGCCAGCAGCAACCTAGCGGGAGCGGCGGCAGATACGCAGTATTTT.

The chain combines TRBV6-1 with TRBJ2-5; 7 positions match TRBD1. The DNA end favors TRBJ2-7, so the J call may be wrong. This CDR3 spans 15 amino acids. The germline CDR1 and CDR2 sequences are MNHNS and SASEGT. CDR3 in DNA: TGTGCCAGCAGTGAAGCGCCAGGGGGTAACCACGAGCAGTACTTC. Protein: CASSEAPGGNHEQYF.

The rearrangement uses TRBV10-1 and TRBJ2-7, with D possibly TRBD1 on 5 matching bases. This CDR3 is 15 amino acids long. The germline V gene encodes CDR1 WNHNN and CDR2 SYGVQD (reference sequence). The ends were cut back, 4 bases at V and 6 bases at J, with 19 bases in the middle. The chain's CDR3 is CASSGVGAGWSEQYF. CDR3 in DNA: TGCGCCAGCAGTGGGGTTGGGGCAGGGTGGTCCGAGCAGTACTTC.

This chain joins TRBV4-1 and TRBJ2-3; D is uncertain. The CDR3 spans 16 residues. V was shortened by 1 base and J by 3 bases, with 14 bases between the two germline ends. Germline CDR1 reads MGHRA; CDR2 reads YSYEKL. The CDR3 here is CASSQVGRVWTDTQYF. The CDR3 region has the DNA TGCGCCAGCAGCCAAGTCGGCCGGGTCTGGACAGATACGCAGTATTTT.

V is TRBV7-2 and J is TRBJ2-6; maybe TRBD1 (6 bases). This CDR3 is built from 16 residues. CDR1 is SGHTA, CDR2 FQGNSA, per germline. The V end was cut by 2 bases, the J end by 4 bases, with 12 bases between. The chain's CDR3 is CASSLPRTAGANVLTF. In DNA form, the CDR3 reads TGTGCCAGCAGCTTACCCCGGACAGCGGGGGCCAACGTCCTGACTTTC.

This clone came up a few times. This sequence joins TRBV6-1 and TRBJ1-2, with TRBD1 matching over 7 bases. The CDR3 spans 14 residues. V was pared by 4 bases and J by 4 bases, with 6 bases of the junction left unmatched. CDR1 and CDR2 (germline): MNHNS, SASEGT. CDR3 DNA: TGTGCCAGCAGTGCCCGGACAGGACCCTATGGCTACACCTTC. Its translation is CASSARTGPYGYTF.